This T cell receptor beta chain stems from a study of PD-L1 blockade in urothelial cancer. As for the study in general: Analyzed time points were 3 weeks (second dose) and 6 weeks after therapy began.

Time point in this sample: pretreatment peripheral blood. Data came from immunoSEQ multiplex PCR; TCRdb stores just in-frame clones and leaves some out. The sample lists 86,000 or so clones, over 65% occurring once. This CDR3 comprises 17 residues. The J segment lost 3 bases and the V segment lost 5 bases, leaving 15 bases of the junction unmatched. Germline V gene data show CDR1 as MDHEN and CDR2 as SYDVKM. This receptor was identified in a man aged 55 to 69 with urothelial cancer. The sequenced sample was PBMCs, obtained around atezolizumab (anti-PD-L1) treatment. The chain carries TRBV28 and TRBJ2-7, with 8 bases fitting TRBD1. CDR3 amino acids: CASSPGGLSGGYYEQYF. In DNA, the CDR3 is TGTGCCAGCAGTCCAGGGGGCCTCTCTGGAGGGTACTACGAGCAGTACTTC. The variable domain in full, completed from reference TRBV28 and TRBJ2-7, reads DVKVTQSSRYLVKRTGEKVFLECVQDMDHENMFWYRQDPGLGLRLIYFSYDVKMKEKGDIPEGYSVSREKKERFSLILESASTNQTSMYLCASSPGGLSGGYYEQYFGPGTRLTVT.